This T cell receptor (beta chain) was identified in a study of blood T cell repertoires in COVID-19. Study-level background: Collection of acute and convalescent COVID-19 samples took place in the United States, Italy and Spain.

Germline V CDR1 and CDR2: LNHNV, YYDKDF (reference sequence). Trimming left V 9 bases short and J 2 bases short, with 15 bases between. The CDR3 totals 14 residues. Generated by immunoSEQ multiplex PCR, the TCRdb table keeps only in-frame clones and is missing some. The sample has 150,000 to 200,000 clones, about 80% seen once. This TCR was recovered from a woman aged 60-75 years with COVID-19, enrolled during active disease. Sample: peripheral blood. The chain links TRBV15 to TRBJ2-3, with D possibly TRBD2 on 5 matching bases. CDR3 DNA: TGTGCCACACGGGCTGGGGAGCCCACAGATACGCAGTATTTT. Its protein is CATRAGEPTDTQYF.